The rows below give T cell receptor beta chains drawn from one sample of a study of glioma-infiltrating T cells after dendritic cell vaccination. This table comes from immunoSEQ multiplex PCR, and its TCRdb copy is limited to in-frame clones, with some not included. The sample lists some 24,000 clones; about 90% were seen once. Specimen: blood, collected after dendritic cell vaccination. Source of these receptors: a human donor with glioblastoma. Each CDR3 is given with its conserved first and last residue. D genes are given only for firm matches. Where a row states a size, it is once, few, many or the class of an expanded clone; other rows omit it.

.	.	TRBJ1-4	TRBV23-1	TGCGCCAGCATAGCCCCGGGTTTGGGTGGGTTTTTT	CASIAPGLGGFF
TRBD2	.	TRBJ2-4	TRBV7-2	TGTGCCAGCAGCTCGAAGAGGACTAGCGGGGGTAACAAAAACATTCAGTACTTC	CASSSKRTSGGNKNIQYF
.	.	TRBJ2-7	TRBV9	TGTGCCAGCAGCGTAGGTCGCAGTAAGACCTACGAGCAGTACTTC	CASSVGRSKTYEQYF
.	.	TRBJ2-1	TRBV27	TGTGCCAGCAGTTTGTTTCCCCTTATGAATGAGCAGTTCTTC	CASSLFPLMNEQFF
.	.	TRBJ1-3	TRBV7-9	TGTGCCAGCATTGAGGGTGAGGGAAACACCATATATTTT	CASIEGEGNTIYF
TRBD1	once	TRBJ2-5	TRBV7-9	TGTGCCAGCAGCCTTTGGACAGGGACCCAAGAGACCCAGTACTTC	CASSLWTGTQETQYF
TRBD1	.	TRBJ2-2	TRBV7-9	TGTGCCAGCAGCTTAAGTCGGACAGGGGATTTCGGGGAGCTGTTTTTT	CASSLSRTGDFGELFF
.	.	TRBJ1-2	TRBV6-6	TGTGCCAGCAGTTACGAGGGCGACTATGGCTACACCTTC	CASSYEGDYGYTF
.	few	TRBJ2-1	TRBV7-2	TGTGCCAGCAGCTCAGGCTCCTACAATGAGCAGTTCTTC	CASSSGSYNEQFF
.	few	TRBJ2-7	TRBV29-1	TGCAGCGTTGGCCCAAGGCAGGACGAGCAGTACTTC	CSVGPRQDEQYF
.	.	TRBJ1-6	TRBV11-2	TGTGCCAGCAGCTCAAAACGGGCCTCGGGGGGACCCCTCCACTTT	CASSSKRASGGPLHF
.	.	TRBJ2-1	TRBV7-6	TGTGCCAGCAGCTCCAGGGTAGGAAGCTCCTACAATGAGCAGTTCTTC	CASSSRVGSSYNEQFF
TRBD1	.	TRBJ1-2	TRBV18	TGTGCCAGCTCACCACGAACAGGGGATAGCTATGGCTACACCTTC	CASSPRTGDSYGYTF
TRBD2	.	TRBJ2-5	TRBV6-5	TGTGCCAGCAGACATCGGGGGGGCCGAGGTGAGACCCAGTACTTC	CASRHRGGRGETQYF
.	.	TRBJ2-1	TRBV18	TGTGCCAGCTCACCCACTTTCGCGGGTCCGTACAATGAGCAGTTCTTC	CASSPTFAGPYNEQFF
TRBD1	.	TRBJ1-4	TRBV10-3	TGTGCCATCAGTGAAGGGCCGGGACAGAGTAATGAAAAACTGTTTTTT	CAISEGPGQSNEKLFF
.	.	TRBJ2-7	TRBV6-5	TGTGCCAGCACGGCGGATTCCTACGAGCAGTACTTC	CASTADSYEQYF
TRBD1	.	TRBJ1-5	TRBV2	TGTGCCAGCAGTTGGCAGGGGACAGGAGGGCAGCCCCAGCATTTT	CASSWQGTGGQPQHF
.	.	TRBJ2-3	TRBV21-1	TGTGCCGGTTTGCGGCAGGAGGGGCTAGGAATCACAGATACGCAGTATTTT	CAGLRQEGLGITDTQYF